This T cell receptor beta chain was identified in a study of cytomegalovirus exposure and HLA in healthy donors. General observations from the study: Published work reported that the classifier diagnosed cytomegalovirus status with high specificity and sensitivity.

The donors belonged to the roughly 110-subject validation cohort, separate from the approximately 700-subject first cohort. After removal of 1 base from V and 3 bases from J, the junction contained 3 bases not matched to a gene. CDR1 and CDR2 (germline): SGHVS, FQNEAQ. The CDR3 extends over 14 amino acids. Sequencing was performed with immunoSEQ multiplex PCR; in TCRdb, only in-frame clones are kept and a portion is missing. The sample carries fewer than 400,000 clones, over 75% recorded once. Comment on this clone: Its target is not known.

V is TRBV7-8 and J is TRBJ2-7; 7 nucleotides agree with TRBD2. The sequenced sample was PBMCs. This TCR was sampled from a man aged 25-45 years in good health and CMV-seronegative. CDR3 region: CASSLVTGGYEQYF. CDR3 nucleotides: TGTGCCAGCAGCTTAGTTACGGGGGGCTACGAGCAGTACTTC.